The source of this T cell receptor beta chain is a study of T cell responses to AZD1222 COVID-19 vaccine. Study results and caveats: In all cases, repertoires were sampled only after the peak T cell response.

Profiling relied on immunoSEQ multiplex PCR, and the TCRdb table lists in-frame clones only, not all of them. The profile shows about 87,000 clones, over 75% of them singletons. As regards this clone: Its antigen is not known.

Trimming left V 6 bases short and J 6 bases short, with 12 bases between. The germline CDR1 and CDR2 sequences are MNHNY and SVGAGI (reference sequence). The CDR3 loop spans 13 amino acids. The starting material was peripheral blood, obtained on day 0 of AZD1222 vaccination. This clonotype was sampled from an adult in good health. The gene calls are TRBV6-6 and TRBJ1-5, with D hard to call. In nucleotides, the CDR3 is TGTGCCAGCAGAGCTACCCCGGGTCAGCCCCAGCATTTT. Amino acids: CASRATPGQPQHF.